Each of the 22 T cell receptor beta chains below was sequenced from the same sample in a study of siplizumab effects on memory and regulatory T cells. Repertoires were generated with immunoSEQ multiplex PCR, while TCRdb's copy carries only in-frame clones and drops some. The table has approximately 82,000 clones, 87% seen once. The specimen was Tregs sorted from blood. These TCRs come from a human donor in good health.

The chain links TRBV7-3 to TRBJ2-3; D unclear. Germline V gives CDR1 SGHTA, CDR2 FQGTGA. The length of the CDR3 is 13 residues. Trimming cost V 3 bases and J 6 bases, with 10 bases left between them. This chain's CDR3 is CASSFLPADTQYF. The DNA for the CDR3 is TGTGCCAGCAGCTTTCTTCCGGCCGATACGCAGTATTTT.

The gene calls are TRBV5-1 and TRBJ2-5; 14 nucleotides line up with TRBD2. V gave up 4 bases and J gave up 7 bases; unmatched junction bases: 15. Per the germline V gene, CDR1 is SGHRS and CDR2 is YFSETQ. The CDR3 totals 18 residues. CDR3 bases: TGCGCCAGCAGCACAGGACAGGGACTAGCGGGGGAAAGGGGGACCCAGTACTTC. The encoded protein is CASSTGQGLAGERGTQYF.

The rearrangement uses TRBV6-6 and TRBJ2-7; a possible D gene is TRBD2 (5 bases). The ends were cut back, 6 bases at V and 5 bases at J, with 20 bases in the middle. There are 15 residues in the CDR3. Germline values: CDR1 MNHNY, CDR2 SVGAGI (reference sequence). The CDR3 sequence is CASSRPGGGLHEQYF. CDR3 nucleotide sequence: TGTGCCAGCAGCCGGCCAGGAGGAGGTCTCCACGAGCAGTACTTC.

The rearrangement links TRBV7-3 to TRBJ2-3; 10 bases line up with TRBD2. J gave up 1 base and V 8 bases, and 3 bases lay outside the gene matches. The CDR3 spans 14 residues. Per germline, CDR1 SGHTA and CDR2 FQGTGA. The CDR3 is CASGGLAGTDTQYF. The CDR3 nucleotides read TGTGCCAGCGGCGGACTAGCGGGCACAGATACGCAGTATTTT.

CDR3 loop: CASSQALQGAGSYGYTF. The CDR3 DNA reads as TGCGCCAGCAGCCAAGCGTTACAGGGGGCCGGGAGCTATGGCTACACCTTC. The V call is TRBV4-3, the J call TRBJ1-2; 9 positions match TRBD1. V shed 1 base, J shed 4 bases, and the junction held 10 bases outside the gene matches. This CDR3 has 17 residues. The V gene's germline CDR1 is LGHNA and CDR2 YSLEER.

V and J are TRBV2 and TRBJ2-3; a possible D gene is TRBD1 (5 bases). V lost 4 bases and J 2 bases, leaving 19 bases between the germline ends. CDR3 size: 17 residues. Looked up from germline, CDR1 is SNHLY and CDR2 is FYNNEI. The CDR3 sequence is CASSVDGSLGHTDTQYF. DNA for the CDR3: TGTGCCAGCAGTGTGGATGGTTCCCTCGGACACACAGATACGCAGTATTTT.

The chain has TRBV27 and TRBJ2-1; D gene uncertain. The germline V gene has CDR1 MNHEY and CDR2 SMNVEV (reference sequence). There are 11 residues in the CDR3. V lost 7 bases, J lost 4 bases, and 5 bases lay in between. Here the CDR3 reads CASKLYNEQFF. The CDR3 DNA reads as TGTGCCAGCAAACTTTACAATGAGCAGTTCTTC.

This chain links TRBV7-9 with TRBJ1-1, with no clear D. Trimming stripped 5 bases from V and 4 bases from J, with 11 bases between. The CDR3 has 13 residues. CDR1 is SEHNR, CDR2 FQNEAQ, per germline (reference sequence). DNA for the CDR3: TGTGCCAGCAGCGCCTCGCAGACCACTGAAGCTTTCTTT. It specifies CASSASQTTEAFF.

This chain joins TRBV11-3 and TRBJ2-3; 8 positions match TRBD2. CDR1 is SGHNT, CDR2 YENEEA, per germline. V trimming: 6 bases; J trimming: 3 bases; junction bases outside the gene matches: 8. The CDR3 sequence is 15 residues long. CDR3 protein: CASSFTGGPTDTQYF. CDR3 nucleotides: TGTGCCAGCAGTTTCACGGGGGGGCCAACAGATACGCAGTATTTT.

The CDR3 reads CASSWTGTSTDTQYF. The CDR3 nucleotides read TGTGCCAGCAGCTGGACAGGGACTAGCACAGATACGCAGTATTTT. This chain uses TRBV9 with TRBJ2-3, with 8 nucleotides matching TRBD1. Looked up from germline, CDR1 is SGDLS and CDR2 is YYNGEE. V was pared by 4 bases and J by 0 bases, with 4 bases of the junction left unmatched. CDR3 size: 15 residues.

This clone was found once. CDR3 DNA sequence: TGTGCCAGCAGCTTGGGGACAGGGCCTGAAGCTTTCTTT. Translation: CASSLGTGPEAFF. The chain is built from TRBV5-6 and TRBJ1-1; 8 bases match TRBD1. Germline-derived CDR1 and CDR2 are SGHDT and YYEEEE. V dropped 0 bases and J dropped 6; count of bases not matched to a gene: 1. The CDR3 is made up of 13 amino acids.

With regard to this clone: This specimen includes other DNA sequences encoding the same CDR3. The chain joins TRBV7-6 to TRBJ2-2, with 14 bases identical to TRBD2. There are 17 residues in the CDR3. V dropped 5 bases and J dropped 0; count of bases not matched to a gene: 2. CDR1 and CDR2 (germline): SGHVS, FNYEAQ. The CDR3 DNA is TGTGCCAGCAGCCAGACTAGCGGGGGGGCGAACACCGGGGAGCTGTTTTTT. Amino acid sequence: CASSQTSGGANTGELFF.

The J gene is TRBJ2-2, the V gene TRBV18; D gene unclear. This CDR3 spans 13 amino acids. V was shortened by 6 bases and J by 4 bases, with 9 bases between the two germline ends. Germline assignment: CDR1 KGHSH and CDR2 LQKENI. For the CDR3, the DNA is TGTGCCAGCTCTAACCAAATCACCGGGGAGCTGTTTTTT. It translates to CASSNQITGELFF.

The genes are TRBV29-1 and TRBJ1-1; D is possibly TRBD1 (6 bases). CDR3 length equals 15 residues. V dropped 0 bases and J dropped 4 bases, with 15 bases sitting between them. The V gene's germline CDR1 is SQVTM and CDR2 ANQGSEA. The CDR3 here is CSVEDHRGGGTEAFF. The CDR3 DNA sequence: TGCAGCGTTGAAGATCATAGGGGGGGTGGCACTGAAGCTTTCTTT. The entire variable domain, with the rest obtained from reference TRBV29-1 and TRBJ1-1, is as follows: SAVISQKPSRDICQRGTSLTIQCQVDSQVTMMFWYRQQPGQSLTLIATANQGSEATYESGFVIDKFPISRPNLTFSTLTVSNMSPEDSSIYLCSVEDHRGGGTEAFFGQGTRLTVV.

This clone was seen a handful of times. V and J are TRBV27 and TRBJ2-3; unclear D gene. The CDR3 is 14 residues long. CDR1 is MNHEY, CDR2 SMNVEV, per germline (reference sequence). Deletions cut 5 bases from V and 3 bases from J, with 12 bases between. This CDR3 is CASSPLPRTDTQYF. CDR3 DNA sequence: TGTGCCAGCAGTCCCCTCCCAAGGACAGATACGCAGTATTTT.

The chain carries TRBV6-6 and TRBJ1-6; tentatively, D is TRBD1 (5 bases). CDR3 length: 15 amino acids. CDR1 MNHNY and CDR2 SVGAGI come from the germline V gene (reference sequence). Trimming removed 0 bases at V and 7 bases at J, with 10 bases between. The CDR3 loop reads CASSYSGRSNSPLHF. In nucleotides, the CDR3 is TGTGCCAGCAGTTACTCGGGACGGTCGAATTCACCCCTCCACTTT.

Comment on this clone: The junction does not match germline at one end; this may be a read error. The chain joins TRBV5-6 to TRBJ1-3, with D possibly TRBD1 on 6 matching bases. Per the germline V gene, CDR1 is SGHDT and CDR2 is YYEEEE. The CDR3 sequence is 16 residues long. This CDR3 reads CASSFLNGGSGSTIYF. Written as DNA, the CDR3 is TGTGCCAGCAGCTTTTTGAACGGGGGCTCTGGAAGCACCATATATTTT.

This clone appeared a single time. The rearrangement joins TRBV19 to TRBJ2-1; 10 bases are a match to TRBD2. Germline V gives CDR1 LNHDA, CDR2 SQIVND (reference sequence). CDR3 length equals 15 residues. V shed 7 bases and J 9 bases; nucleotides not matched to a gene: 12. Here the CDR3 reads CASINAAGGTFEQFF. DNA of the CDR3: TGTGCCAGTATTAACGCAGCGGGGGGGACCTTTGAGCAGTTCTTC.

The chain employs TRBV5-1 and TRBJ2-5; TRBD1 matches 7 bases. Germline V gene data show CDR1 as SGHRS and CDR2 as YFSETQ. The CDR3 sequence is 15 residues long. V shed 5 bases and J 7 bases; nucleotides not matched to a gene: 14. The CDR3 DNA sequence: TGCGCCAGCAGTACCCGGACAGGAACGGCCGGGACCCAGTACTTC. This translates into CASSTRTGTAGTQYF.

This clone was detected only a few times. The J gene is TRBJ2-3, the V gene TRBV11-2; no firm D call. Germline V gene sequence: CDR1 SGHAT, CDR2 FQNNGV. Trimming removed 5 bases at V and 6 bases at J, with 6 bases between. This CDR3 is 11 amino acids long. For the CDR3, the DNA is TGTGCCAGCAGCGTAGGGGATACGCAGTATTTT. It yields the protein CASSVGDTQYF. The full variable domain, completed using reference TRBV11-2 and TRBJ2-3, is EAGVAQSPRYKIIEKRQSVAFWCNPISGHATLYWYQQILGQGPKLLIQFQNNGVVDDSQLPKDRFSAERLKGVDSTLKIQPAKLEDSAVYLCASSVGDTQYFGPGTRLTVL.

This sequence joins TRBV18 and TRBJ2-3; TRBD1 agrees at 7 bases. The CDR3 totals 13 residues. V was pared by 6 bases and J by 4 bases, with 4 bases of the junction left unmatched. Germline V CDR1 and CDR2: KGHSH, LQKENI. The CDR3 DNA reads TGTGCCAGCTCCACAGGGGCGGCAGATACGCAGTATTTT. Protein: CASSTGAADTQYF.

The chain's CDR3 is CASSPSAGGYTDTQYF. In nucleotides, the CDR3 is TGTGCCAGCAGCCCCTCCGCGGGGGGATACACAGATACGCAGTATTTT. The V gene is TRBV7-3, the J gene TRBJ2-3; TRBD2 matches 8 bases. Losses at the gene ends were 5 bases for V and 2 bases for J; bases not matched to a gene: 9. CDR3 length: 16 residues. The germline gives CDR1 SGHTA, CDR2 FQGTGA.